The subject of this entry is one T cell receptor beta chain. The antigen is not known. These data are taken from a study of cytomegalovirus exposure and HLA in healthy donors. Overall study findings and caveats: It was reported that the classifier diagnosed cytomegalovirus status with high specificity and sensitivity in both the original and validation cohorts.

Only in-frame clones appear in the TCRdb table, and some are missing; sequencing was by immunoSEQ multiplex PCR. Of about 73,000 clones listed, approximately 95% are singletons. This CDR3 has 13 amino acids. CDR1 WSHSY and CDR2 SAAADI come from the germline V gene. V shed 6 bases and J 6 bases; nucleotides not matched to a gene: 4. This clonotype originated in a young man in good health and CMV-seronegative. The chain is built from TRBV10-2 and TRBJ2-2, with 7 bases aligning to TRBD2. The sequenced sample was PBMCs. The CDR3 nucleotides read TGCGCCAGCAGACAGCGGGGTGCCGGGGAGCTGTTTTTT. The encoded protein is CASRQRGAGELFF.